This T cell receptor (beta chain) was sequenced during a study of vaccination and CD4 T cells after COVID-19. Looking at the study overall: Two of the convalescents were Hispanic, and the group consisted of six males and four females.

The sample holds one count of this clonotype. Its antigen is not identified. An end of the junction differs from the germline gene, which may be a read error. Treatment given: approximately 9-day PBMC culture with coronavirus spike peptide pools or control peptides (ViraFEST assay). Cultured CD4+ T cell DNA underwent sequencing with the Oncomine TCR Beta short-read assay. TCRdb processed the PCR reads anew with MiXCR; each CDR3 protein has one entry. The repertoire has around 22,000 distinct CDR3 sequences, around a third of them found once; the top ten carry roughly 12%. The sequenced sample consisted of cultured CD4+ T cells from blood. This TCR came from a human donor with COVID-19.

The CDR3 protein is CASSQATSGGQETQYF. CDR3 coding DNA: TGCGCCAGTAGTCAGGCGACTAGCGGGGGACAAGAGACCCAGTACTTC. This rearrangement joins TRBV19 to TRBJ2-5, with 12 positions matching TRBD2. The CDR3 spans 16 residues. The germline CDR1 and CDR2 sequences are LNHDA and SQIVND (reference sequence). The complete variable domain, with remaining parts taken from reference TRBV19 and TRBJ2-5, reads DGGITQSPKYLFRKEGQNVTLSCEQNLNHDAMYWYRQDPGQGLRLIYYSQIVNDFQKGDIAEGYSVSREKKESFPLTVTSAQKNPTAFYLCASSQATSGGQETQYFGPGTRLLVL.